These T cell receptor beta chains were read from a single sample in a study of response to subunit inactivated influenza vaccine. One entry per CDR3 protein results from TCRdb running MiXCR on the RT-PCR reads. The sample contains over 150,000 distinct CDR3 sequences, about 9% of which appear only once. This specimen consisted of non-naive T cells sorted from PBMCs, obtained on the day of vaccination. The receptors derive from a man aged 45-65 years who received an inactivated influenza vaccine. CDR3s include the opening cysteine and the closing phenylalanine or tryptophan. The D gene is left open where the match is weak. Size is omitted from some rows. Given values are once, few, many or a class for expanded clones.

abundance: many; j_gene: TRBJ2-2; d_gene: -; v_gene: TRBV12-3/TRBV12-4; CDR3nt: TGTGCCAGCAGTCGTATCGGGACCACCGGGGAGCTGTTTTTT; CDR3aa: CASSRIGTTGELFF
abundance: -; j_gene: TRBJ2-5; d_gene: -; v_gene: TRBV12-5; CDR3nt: TGTGCTAGTGGTTTGGGCGAAGACCGAATTGGGGAGACCCAGTACTTC; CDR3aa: CASGLGEDRIGETQYF
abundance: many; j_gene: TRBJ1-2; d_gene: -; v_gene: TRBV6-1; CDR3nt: TGTGCCAGCAGCAGAGGTTCGCGGGGAACCTATGGCTACACCTTC; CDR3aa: CASSRGSRGTYGYTF
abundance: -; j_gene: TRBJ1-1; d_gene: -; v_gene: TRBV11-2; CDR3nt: TGTGCCAGCAGCCCCCCCGGGGGGAAGAACACTGAAGCTTTCTTT; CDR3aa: CASSPPGGKNTEAFF
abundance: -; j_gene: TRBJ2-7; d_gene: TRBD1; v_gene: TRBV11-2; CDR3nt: TGTGCCAGCAGCTTAGTGGGACAGGGTATAGAGCAGTACTTC; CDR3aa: CASSLVGQGIEQYF
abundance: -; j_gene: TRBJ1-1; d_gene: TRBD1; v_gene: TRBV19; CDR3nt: TGTGCCAGTAGTCCCCCCGGCGGGGTATGGACAGGGGAGGACTGGGAAGCTTTCTTT; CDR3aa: CASSPPGGVWTGEDWEAFF
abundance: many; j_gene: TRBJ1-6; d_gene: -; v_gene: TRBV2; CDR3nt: TGTGCCAGCAGTTGGGACCCGCGACCCCTCCACTTT; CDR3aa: CASSWDPRPLHF
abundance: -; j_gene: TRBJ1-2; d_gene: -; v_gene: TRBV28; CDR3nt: TGTGCCAGCCTCGTTAACTATGGCTACACCTTC; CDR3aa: CASLVNYGYTF
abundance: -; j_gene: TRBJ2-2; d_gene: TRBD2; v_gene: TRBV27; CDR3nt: TGTGCCAGCAGTTATCCTAGCGGGAGCGGAGGCGGGGAGCTGTTTTTT; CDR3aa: CASSYPSGSGGGELFF
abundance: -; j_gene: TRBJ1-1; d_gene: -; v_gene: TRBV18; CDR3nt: TGTGCCAGCTCACCACTGATTTTCCAGGGAGGAAACACTGAAGCTTTCTTT; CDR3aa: CASSPLIFQGGNTEAFF
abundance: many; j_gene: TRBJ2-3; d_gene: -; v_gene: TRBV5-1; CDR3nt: TGCGCCAGCAGCCCGGAGGGGGAACAAATGGATACGCAGTATTTT; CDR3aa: CASSPEGEQMDTQYF
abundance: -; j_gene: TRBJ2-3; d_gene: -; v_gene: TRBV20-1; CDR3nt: TGCAGTGCTAGGCGTGGGATCGGCACAGATACGCAGTATTTT; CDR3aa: CSARRGIGTDTQYF
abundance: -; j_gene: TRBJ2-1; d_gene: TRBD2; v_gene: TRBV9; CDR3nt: TGTGCCAGCAGCGTAGTCGGACTAGCTAATGAGCAGTTCTTC; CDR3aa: CASSVVGLANEQFF
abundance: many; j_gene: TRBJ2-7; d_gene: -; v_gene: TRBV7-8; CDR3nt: TGTGCCAGCAGCTTAGGGGCCTACGAGCAGTACTTC; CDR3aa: CASSLGAYEQYF
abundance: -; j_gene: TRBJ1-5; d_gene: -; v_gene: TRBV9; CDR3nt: TGTGCCAGCAGCGTAGGGTCACAGAATCAGCCCCAGCATTTT; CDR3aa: CASSVGSQNQPQHF
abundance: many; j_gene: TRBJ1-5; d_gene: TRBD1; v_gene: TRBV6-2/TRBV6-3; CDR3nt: TGTGCCAGGTGGACAGGGGCAAATCAGCCCCAGCATTTT; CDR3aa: CARWTGANQPQHF
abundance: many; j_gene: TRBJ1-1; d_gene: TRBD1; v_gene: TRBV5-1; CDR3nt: TGCGCCAGCAGCCGGGACAGACGGATGGGCTCTGAAGCTTTCTTT; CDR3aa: CASSRDRRMGSEAFF
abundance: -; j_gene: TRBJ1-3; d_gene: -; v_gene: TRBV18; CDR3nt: TGTGCCAGCGCGGGGCAGTCCGACTCTGGAAACACCATATATTTT; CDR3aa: CASAGQSDSGNTIYF
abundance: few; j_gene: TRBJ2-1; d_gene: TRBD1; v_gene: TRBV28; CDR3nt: TGTGCCAGCAGTTTAGGAGGGACAGGGGGCTTCAATGAGCAGTTCTTC; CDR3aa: CASSLGGTGGFNEQFF
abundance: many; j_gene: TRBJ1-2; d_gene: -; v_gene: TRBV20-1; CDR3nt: TGCAGTGCTAGAGATGGACAGATCAACTATGGCTACACCTTC; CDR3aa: CSARDGQINYGYTF
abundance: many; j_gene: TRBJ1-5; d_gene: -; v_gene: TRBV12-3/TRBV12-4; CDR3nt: TGTGCCAGCAGTTTAGGAGGGTCTAGCAATCAGCCCCAGCATTTT; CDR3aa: CASSLGGSSNQPQHF
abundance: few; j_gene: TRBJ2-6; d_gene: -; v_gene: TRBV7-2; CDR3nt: TGTGCCAGCACATCTGGGGCCAACGTCCTGACTTTC; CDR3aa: CASTSGANVLTF
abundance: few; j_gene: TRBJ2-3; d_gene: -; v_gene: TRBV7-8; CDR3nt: TGTGCCAGCAGCTTAGGCCTTGCGGGACCTGGGACAGATACGCAGTATTTT; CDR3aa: CASSLGLAGPGTDTQYF
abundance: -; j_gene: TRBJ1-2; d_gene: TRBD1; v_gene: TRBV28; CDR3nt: TGTGCCAGCAGTTTTACTACAGGGGGCTTCTATGGCTACACCTTC; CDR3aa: CASSFTTGGFYGYTF